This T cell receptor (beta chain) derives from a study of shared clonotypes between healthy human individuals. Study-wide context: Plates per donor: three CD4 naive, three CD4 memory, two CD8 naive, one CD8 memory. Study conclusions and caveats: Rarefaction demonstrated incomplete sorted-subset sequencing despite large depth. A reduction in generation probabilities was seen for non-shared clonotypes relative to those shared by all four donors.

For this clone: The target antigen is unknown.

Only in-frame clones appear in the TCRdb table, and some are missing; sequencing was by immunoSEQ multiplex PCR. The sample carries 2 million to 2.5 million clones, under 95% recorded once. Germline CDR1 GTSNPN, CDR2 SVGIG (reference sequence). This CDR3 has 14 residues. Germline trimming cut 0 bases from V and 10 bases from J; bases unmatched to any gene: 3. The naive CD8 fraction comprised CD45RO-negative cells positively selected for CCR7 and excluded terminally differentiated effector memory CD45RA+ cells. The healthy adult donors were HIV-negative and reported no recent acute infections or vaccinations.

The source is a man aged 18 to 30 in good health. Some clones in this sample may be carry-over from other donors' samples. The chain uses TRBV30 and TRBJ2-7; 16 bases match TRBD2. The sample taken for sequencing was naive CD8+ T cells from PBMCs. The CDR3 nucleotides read TGTGCCTGGAGTGTGGGACTAGCGGGAGGGCCCCAGTACTTC. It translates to CAWSVGLAGGPQYF.